These 17 T cell receptor beta chains were sequenced from one sample in a study of blood T cells in healthy people across ages. Sample-barcoded 5' priming and a J-beta primer mix drove a second PCR of roughly 6 to 12 cycles. TCRdb re-called the 5' RACE reads through MiXCR, storing one row per CDR3 protein. The table records approximately 1.5 million distinct CDR3 sequences, about 31% of them present only once. The sequencing sample was made of blood. Receptors were obtained from a woman aged 25 to 39 in good health.

This clonotype was detected only a few times. The chain carries TRBV15 and TRBJ2-5, with D perhaps matching TRBD1 (6 bases). This CDR3 is built from 14 residues. Trimming stripped 7 bases from V and 5 bases from J, with 17 bases between. The germline V gene has CDR1 LNHNV and CDR2 YYDKDF (reference sequence). This CDR3 is CATNPQGPGETQYF. The CDR3 DNA is TGTGCCACCAACCCTCAGGGGCCGGGGGAGACCCAGTACTTC. Based on the CDR3 plus reference TRBV15 and TRBJ2-5, the full variable domain is DAMVIQNPRYQVTQFGKPVTLSCSQTLNHNVMYWYQQKSSQAPKLLFHYYDKDFNNEADTPDNFQSRRPNTSFCFLDIRSPGLGDTAMYLCATNPQGPGETQYFGPGTRLLVL.

This clonotype was recorded a few times. The rearrangement joins TRBV5-6 to TRBJ2-1; TRBD2 matches 8 bases. The CDR3 length is 15 residues. The junction had 6 bases not matched to a gene; V was cut back by 3 bases and J by 4 bases. Per the germline V gene, CDR1 is SGHDT and CDR2 is YYEEEE. The CDR3 DNA sequence: TGTGCCAGCAGCTCCGGGACTAGGTATTACAATGAGCAGTTCTTC. The encoded protein is CASSSGTRYYNEQFF.

This chain uses TRBV4-2 with TRBJ2-7, with a weak D call TRBD1 (5 bases). CDR1 is LGHNA and CDR2 is YNFKEQ in the germline V gene. The CDR3 consists of 15 residues. The V gene lost 0 bases and the J gene lost 1 base, with 10 bases spanning the gap. This CDR3 is CASSQESAGSYEQYF. CDR3 DNA sequence: TGTGCCAGCAGCCAAGAGTCAGCAGGGTCCTACGAGCAGTACTTC.

The chain joins TRBV7-2 to TRBJ1-4; D perhaps matches TRBD1 (5 bases). V lost 4 bases and J lost 8, with 14 bases in between. CDR1 is SGHTA, CDR2 FQGNSA, per germline. The CDR3 consists of 14 residues. The CDR3 region has the DNA TGTGCCAGCAGCTCAGGGCCAGGGTACGAAAAACTGTTTTTT. Its protein is CASSSGPGYEKLFF.

This clonotype appeared many times. The chain employs TRBV5-1 and TRBJ2-7; a possible D gene is TRBD1 (5 bases). Trimming removed 2 bases at V and 6 bases at J, with 12 bases between. The V gene's germline CDR1 is SGHRS and CDR2 YFSETQ. The CDR3 loop spans 13 amino acids. The CDR3 DNA follows: TGCGCCAGCAGCTTCGGGCCTACAGGCGAGCAGTACTTC. It translates to CASSFGPTGEQYF.

The J gene is TRBJ2-7, the V gene TRBV12-3 or TRBV12-4, with 7 bases that match TRBD1. The length of the CDR3 is 14 residues. Losses at the gene ends were 3 bases for V and 5 bases for J; bases not matched to a gene: 7. CDR3 nucleotide sequence: TGTGCCAGCAGTTTTGGGACAGCCGTCGACGAGCAGTACTTC. Amino acid sequence: CASSFGTAVDEQYF.

CDR3 region: CASRLQGISDEAFF. The CDR3 bases are TGTGCCAGCAGACTACAGGGGATTTCCGATGAAGCTTTCTTT. The chain joins TRBV13 to TRBJ1-1, with TRBD1 matching 7 bases. The CDR3 is made up of 14 amino acids. V trimming: 6 bases; J trimming: 7 bases; junction bases outside the gene matches: 11. Germline CDR1 is PRHDT and CDR2 is FYEKMQ (reference sequence).

The genes are TRBV20-1 and TRBJ2-1; D might be TRBD2 (6 bases). Germline lookup yields CDR1 DFQATT and CDR2 SNEGSKA (reference sequence). Between the trimmed V and J ends, which lost 6 bases and 0 bases, there was a span of 18 bases. CDR3 length: 16 residues. This chain's CDR3 is CSAGGGQSSSYNEQFF. The CDR3 DNA follows: TGCAGTGCGGGAGGAGGCCAGTCCAGCTCCTACAATGAGCAGTTCTTC.

This clonotype came up many times. The rearrangement uses TRBV29-1 and TRBJ2-3, with 7 bases fitting TRBD2. Germline V gives CDR1 SQVTM, CDR2 ANQGSEA. The V segment lost 0 bases and the J segment 6 bases; nucleotides outside the gene matches: 3. This CDR3 has 13 amino acids. The CDR3 here is CSVEDEAGDTQYF. The CDR3 DNA reads TGCAGCGTTGAAGATGAAGCGGGGGATACGCAGTATTTT.

This clonotype has just a few counts. The rearrangement uses TRBV20-1 and TRBJ2-7, with TRBD2 matching 10 bases. J was trimmed by 0 bases and V by 3 bases; bases with no gene match: 5. Germline assignment: CDR1 DFQATT and CDR2 SNEGSKA (reference sequence). The CDR3 runs to 15 residues. This chain's CDR3 is CSASALAGASYEQYF. In DNA form, the CDR3 reads TGCAGTGCTAGTGCCCTAGCGGGAGCCTCCTACGAGCAGTACTTC.

CDR3 DNA sequence: TGTGCCATCAGTGAGTCATCAGCTACTAGCGGGGGCGAGCAGTACTTC. This codes for CAISESSATSGGEQYF. The chain couples TRBV10-3 to TRBJ2-7; 11 bases are a match to TRBD2. V lost 0 bases to trimming and J lost 6 bases; unmatched junction nucleotides: 7. The CDR3 covers 16 residues. CDR1 and CDR2 from the germline V gene are ENHRY and SYGVKD.

This clonotype was seen a handful of times. The junction shows a germline mismatch at one end, possibly a read error. V and J are TRBV27 and TRBJ1-1; D remains unclear. Germline CDR1 reads MNHEY; CDR2 reads SMNVEV (reference sequence). This CDR3 comprises 13 residues. This chain's CDR3 is CASSLGFSTVAFF. DNA for the CDR3: TGTGCCAGCAGTTTGGGGTTTAGCACTGTAGCTTTCTTT.

The rearrangement uses TRBV29-1 and TRBJ2-1; the D gene is possibly TRBD1 (5 bases). The germline V gene has CDR1 SQVTM and CDR2 ANQGSEA. This CDR3 is built from 15 residues. V was trimmed by 5 bases and J by 0 bases, leaving 14 bases between them. The CDR3 DNA is TGCAGCGTTACCAGACAGTCGAGCTCCTACAATGAGCAGTTCTTC. Protein sequence: CSVTRQSSSYNEQFF.

V usage is TRBV7-7 and J usage is TRBJ2-3; a possible D gene is TRBD2 (6 bases). The ends were cut back, 5 bases at V and 2 bases at J, with 14 bases in the middle. This CDR3 is 15 amino acids long. Germline-derived CDR1 and CDR2 are SSHAT and FNYEAQ (reference sequence). The CDR3: CASSLSLAATDTQYF. Written as DNA, the CDR3 is TGTGCCAGCAGCCTCTCGTTAGCGGCCACAGATACGCAGTATTTT.

This clonotype was recorded only once. CDR3 DNA sequence: TGTGCCAGCAAAATTGGGGGGAGGCGCACAGATACGCAGTATTTT. This codes for CASKIGGRRTDTQYF. J is TRBJ2-3 and V is TRBV7-8, with D perhaps matching TRBD2 (6 bases). Looked up from germline, CDR1 is SGHVS and CDR2 is FQNEAQ. V gave up 7 bases and J gave up 1 base, with 15 bases separating them. The CDR3 consists of 15 residues.

This clonotype has at least ten counts. The V gene is TRBV3-1, the J gene TRBJ1-2; TRBD1 matches at 8 bases. The V gene end was trimmed by 2 bases and the J gene end by 2 bases; junction bases not matched to a gene: 1. Per germline, CDR1 LGHDT and CDR2 YNNKEL (reference sequence). The CDR3 has 14 amino acids. CDR3 DNA sequence: TGTGCCAGCAGCCAACGACAGGGGAACTATGGCTACACCTTC. This sequence encodes CASSQRQGNYGYTF. The full variable domain, rest sourced from reference TRBV3-1 and TRBJ1-2, is DTAVSQTPKYLVTQMGNDKSIKCEQNLGHDTMYWYKQDSKKFLKIMFSYNNKELIINETVPNRFSPKSPDKAHLNLHINSLELGDSAVYFCASSQRQGNYGYTFGSGTRLTVV.

This clonotype appeared many times. The V and J genes are TRBV2 and TRBJ2-5; TRBD1 might be the D (6 bases). V dropped 6 bases and J dropped 1 base, with 6 bases sitting between them. The germline CDR1 and CDR2 sequences are SNHLY and FYNNEI. There are 12 residues in the CDR3. Written as DNA, the CDR3 is TGTGCCAGCAGACAGGGCCAAGAGACCCAGTACTTC. Its translation: CASRQGQETQYF.